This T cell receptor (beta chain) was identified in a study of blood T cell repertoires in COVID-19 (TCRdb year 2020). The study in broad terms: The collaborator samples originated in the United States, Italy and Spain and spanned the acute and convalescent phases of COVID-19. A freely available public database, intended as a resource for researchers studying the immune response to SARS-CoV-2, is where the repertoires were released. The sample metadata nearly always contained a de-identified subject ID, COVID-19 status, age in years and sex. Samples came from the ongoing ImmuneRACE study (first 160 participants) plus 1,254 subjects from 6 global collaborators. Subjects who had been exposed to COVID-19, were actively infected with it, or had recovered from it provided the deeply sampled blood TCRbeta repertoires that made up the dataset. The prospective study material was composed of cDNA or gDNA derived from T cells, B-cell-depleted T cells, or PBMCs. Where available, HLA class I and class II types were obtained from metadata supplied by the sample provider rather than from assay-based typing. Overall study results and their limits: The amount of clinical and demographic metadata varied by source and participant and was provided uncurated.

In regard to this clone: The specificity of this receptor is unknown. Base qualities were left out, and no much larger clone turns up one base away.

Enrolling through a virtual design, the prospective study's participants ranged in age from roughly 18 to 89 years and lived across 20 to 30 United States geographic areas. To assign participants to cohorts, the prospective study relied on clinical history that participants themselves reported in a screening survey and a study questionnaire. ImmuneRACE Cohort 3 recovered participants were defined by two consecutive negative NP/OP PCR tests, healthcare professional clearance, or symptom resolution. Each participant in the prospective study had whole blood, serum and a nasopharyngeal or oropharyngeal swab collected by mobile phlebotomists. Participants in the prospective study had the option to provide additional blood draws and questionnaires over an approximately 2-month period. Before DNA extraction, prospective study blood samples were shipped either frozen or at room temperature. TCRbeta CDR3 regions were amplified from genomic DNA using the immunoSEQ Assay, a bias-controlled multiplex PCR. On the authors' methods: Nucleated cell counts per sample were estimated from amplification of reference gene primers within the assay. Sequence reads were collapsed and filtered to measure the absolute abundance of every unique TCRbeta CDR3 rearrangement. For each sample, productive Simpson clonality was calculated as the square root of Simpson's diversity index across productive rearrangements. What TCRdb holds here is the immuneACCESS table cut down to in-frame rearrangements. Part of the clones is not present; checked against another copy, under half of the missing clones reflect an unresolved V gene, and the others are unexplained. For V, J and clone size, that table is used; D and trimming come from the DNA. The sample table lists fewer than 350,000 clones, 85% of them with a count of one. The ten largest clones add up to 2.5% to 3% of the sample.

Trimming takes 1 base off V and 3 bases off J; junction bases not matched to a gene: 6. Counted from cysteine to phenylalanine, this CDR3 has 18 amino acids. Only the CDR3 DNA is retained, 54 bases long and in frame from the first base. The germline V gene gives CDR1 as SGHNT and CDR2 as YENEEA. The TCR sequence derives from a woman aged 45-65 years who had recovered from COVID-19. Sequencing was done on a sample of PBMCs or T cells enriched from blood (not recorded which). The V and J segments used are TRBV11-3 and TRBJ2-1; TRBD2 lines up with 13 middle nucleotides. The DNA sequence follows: TGTGCCAGCAGCTTAGGACTAGCGGGGGGCACTCGCTACAATGAGCAGTTCTTC. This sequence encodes CASSLGLAGGTRYNEQFF.